Here is one TCR beta chain with its context. Its antigen remains unknown. Primers included in the PCR were 60 Vbeta and 13 Jbeta primers. Per the study methods: Among the unique TCR beta chains that a later analysis counted, about 84 million in all, roughly 9.9 million were shared. Generated by immunoSEQ multiplex PCR, the TCRdb table keeps only in-frame clones and is missing some. Clone size and V and J calls were adopted from that table, with D and trimming inferred from the DNA. The profile covers roughly 81,000 clones, with about three quarters appearing a single time and approximately 2% taken by the ten largest. This sample was taken from a study of cytomegalovirus exposure and HLA in healthy donors. Whole-study findings and limits: Earlier analysis yielded a pattern in which most TCR beta V segments were productive about 87% or about 30% of the time. In vitro work confirmed that a few CMV-associated chains recognize CMV antigens. Reported results showed that the classifier diagnosed cytomegalovirus status with high specificity and sensitivity.

Germline CDR1 MNHEY, CDR2 SVGAGI. The trim removed 5 bases at V and 8 bases at J, leaving 5 bases unmatched. This CDR3 has 12 residues. This rearrangement joins TRBV6-5 to TRBJ1-1, with 7 bases aligning to TRBD1. The origin of this receptor is a boy under 18 in good health and CMV-seronegative. Sequences were obtained from PBMCs. This CDR3 reads CASSPRDREAFF. The CDR3 DNA sequence: TGTGCCAGCAGTCCTCGGGACAGAGAAGCTTTCTTT.